The 31 T cell receptor beta chains below all came from one sample that was sequenced in a study of blood T cell repertoires in COVID-19. Using immunoSEQ multiplex PCR, the repertoire was profiled, and TCRdb retains in-frame clones only, with some absent. The sample carries roughly 120,000 clones, 88% recorded once. The sample taken for sequencing was peripheral blood. These receptors all come from a woman aged 45 to 65 with active or convalescent COVID-19.

The rearrangement uses TRBV13 and TRBJ2-2; 8 bases agree with TRBD2. Trimming removed 4 bases from V and 3 bases from J; junction bases left unmatched: 10. CDR1 is PRHDT, CDR2 FYEKMQ, per germline (reference sequence). This CDR3 region has 17 residues. In DNA form, the CDR3 reads TGTGCCAGCAGCTCTTCCCAGCGGGAGCCATACACCGGGGAGCTGTTTTTT. Its protein is CASSSSQREPYTGELFF.

This clone has a single count. V and J are TRBV30 and TRBJ2-1, with TRBD2 matching over 8 bases. Unmatched junction bases numbered 7, after V lost 0 bases and J lost 6 bases. This CDR3 region has 15 residues. Germline values: CDR1 GTSNPN, CDR2 SVGIG (reference sequence). The CDR3 loop reads CAWSVAATSGNEQFF. For the CDR3, the DNA is TGTGCCTGGAGTGTAGCAGCTACTAGCGGCAATGAGCAGTTCTTC.

The rearrangement joins TRBV28 to TRBJ2-1, with TRBD2 matching 9 bases. The CDR3 covers 14 residues. Germline lookup yields CDR1 MDHEN and CDR2 SYDVKM. With V trimmed by 7 bases and J by 5 bases, 6 bases remained unmatched. CDR3 sequence: CASTRSGRNNEQFF. CDR3 nucleotides: TGTGCCAGCACACGAAGCGGGAGGAACAATGAGCAGTTCTTC.

The V and J genes are TRBV29-1 and TRBJ2-2, with 7 bases identical to TRBD2. The germline gives CDR1 SQVTM, CDR2 ANQGSEA. The CDR3 covers 15 residues. J lost 2 bases, V lost 5 bases, and 8 bases had no gene match. CDR3 sequence (DNA): TGCAGCGTTTTCCTGACTAGCAAAAACACCGGGGAGCTGTTTTTT. Amino acid sequence: CSVFLTSKNTGELFF.

The chain combines TRBV27 with TRBJ2-5, with D possibly being TRBD2 (5 bases). The CDR3 covers 14 residues. CDR1 and CDR2 (germline): MNHEY, SMNVEV (reference sequence). Trimming removed 0 bases at V and 4 bases at J, with 9 bases between. The CDR3 sequence: CASSLSEGVETQYF. CDR3 coding DNA: TGTGCCAGCAGTTTATCCGAGGGTGTAGAGACCCAGTACTTC.

The rearrangement links TRBV27 to TRBJ2-1; 7 bases fit TRBD2. V lost 2 bases, J lost 2 bases, and 6 bases stayed unmatched. From germline, CDR1 is MNHEY and CDR2 SMNVEV (reference sequence). The CDR3 runs 16 residues. The CDR3 region has the DNA TGTGCCAGCAGTTTAAAGCCAGGACTAGCCTACAATGAGCAGTTCTTC. This codes for CASSLKPGLAYNEQFF.

The chain links TRBV15 to TRBJ2-2, with D possibly being TRBD2 (6 bases). CDR1 and CDR2 from the germline V gene are LNHNV and YYDKDF (reference sequence). CDR3 size: 15 residues. The germline V and J ends were trimmed by 0 bases and 4 bases, with 9 bases remaining between them. The CDR3 DNA sequence: TGTGCCACCAGCAGAGATTTCGGGGGCACCGGGGAGCTGTTTTTT. This translates into CATSRDFGGTGELFF.

The chain links TRBV7-3 to TRBJ1-5; D might be TRBD1 (5 bases). The CDR3 extends over 13 amino acids. Germline-derived CDR1 and CDR2 are SGHTA and FQGTGA. Trimming removed 5 bases at V and 7 bases at J, with 12 bases between. The CDR3 nucleotides are TGTGCCAGCAGCATCGACGGGGGACAGCCCCAGCATTTT. It specifies CASSIDGGQPQHF.

This clone was observed once. The V and J genes are TRBV9 and TRBJ2-2; D might be TRBD2 (5 bases). The V and J ends lost 4 bases and 6 bases respectively, with 16 bases between them. The CDR3 runs 15 residues. Germline CDR1 and CDR2: SGDLS and YYNGEE. Here the CDR3 reads CASSLGGSRAGELFF. CDR3 DNA sequence: TGTGCCAGCAGCCTGGGCGGGTCCCGGGCCGGGGAGCTGTTTTTT.

The CDR3 nucleotides are TGTGCCAGCAGTTTCAGTGGAAACACCATATATTTT. Translation: CASSFSGNTIYF. The chain is built from TRBV12-3 or TRBV12-4 and TRBJ1-3; D is uncertain. Trimming cost V 3 bases and J 3 bases, with 3 bases left between them. The CDR3 totals 12 residues.

Notes on this clone: The junction departs from germline at one end; a sequencing error may be responsible. The chain joins TRBV19 to TRBJ2-2; D perhaps matches TRBD2 (5 bases). The CDR3 extends over 15 amino acids. Germline-derived CDR1 and CDR2 are LNHDA and SQIVND (reference sequence). This CDR3 is CASSISGIPTGQLFF. CDR3 DNA sequence: TGTGCCAGTAGTATCTCGGGAATTCCCACCGGGCAGCTGTTTTTT. Combining the CDR3 with reference TRBV19 and TRBJ2-2 gives the whole variable domain DGGITQSPKYLFRKEGQNVTLSCEQNLNHDAMYWYRQDPGQGLRLIYYSQIVNDFQKGDIAEGYSVSREKKESFPLTVTSAQKNPTAFYLCASSISGIPTGQLFFGEGSRLTVL.

This chain connects TRBV27 to TRBJ1-6; a possible D gene is TRBD1 (5 bases). Trimming took 8 bases from V and 6 from J, leaving 14 bases between them. CDR1 MNHEY and CDR2 SMNVEV come from the germline V gene (reference sequence). CDR3 length: 14 residues. The CDR3 reads CASQGKRSNSPLHF. For the CDR3, the DNA is TGTGCCAGCCAGGGAAAAAGGAGTAATTCACCCCTCCACTTT.

This clone has only one observation. The CDR3 DNA reads TGCGCCAGCAGCCAAGATTTCCGGGGCTCTGGAAACACCATATATTTT. Protein sequence: CASSQDFRGSGNTIYF. This chain uses TRBV4-1 with TRBJ1-3; D ambiguous. V lost 0 bases and J lost 0, with 9 bases in between. Germline V lookup: CDR1 MGHRA, CDR2 YSYEKL. The CDR3 totals 16 residues.

This clone showed up just once. The CDR3 DNA sequence: TGTGCCAGCAGCTTAGGGACAGGTGCTGAAAAACTGTTTTTT. Translation gives CASSLGTGAEKLFF. The rearrangement joins TRBV7-9 to TRBJ1-4, with 7 nucleotides matching TRBD1. Germline CDR1 reads SEHNR; CDR2 reads FQNEAQ (reference sequence). This CDR3 has 14 residues. The ends lost 1 base at V and 7 bases at J; junction bases unmatched: 3. The variable domain in full, with the rest retrieved from reference TRBV7-9 and TRBJ1-4, is DTGVSQNPRHKITKRGQNVTFRCDPISEHNRLYWYRQTLGQGPEFLTYFQNEAQLEKSRLLSDRFSAERPKGSFSTLEIQRTEQGDSAMYLCASSLGTGAEKLFFGSGTQLSVL.

The V call is TRBV30, the J call TRBJ1-2, with D uncertain. V was pared by 1 base and J by 8 bases, with 17 bases between. Germline CDR1 GTSNPN, CDR2 SVGIG (reference sequence). This CDR3 spans 14 amino acids. The CDR3 nucleotides read TGTGCCTGGAGTGGAAGCGGGGAACGTCGGGGCTACACCTTC. Its protein product is CAWSGSGERRGYTF.

The V gene is TRBV3-1 (or the pseudogene TRBV3-2), the J gene TRBJ2-7; 7 bases agree with TRBD1. Germline values: CDR1 LGHDT, CDR2 YNNKEL (reference sequence). V was pared by 4 bases and J by 6 bases, with 9 bases of the junction left unmatched. The CDR3 has 14 residues. CDR3 protein: CASSLETGRAEQYF. As DNA, the CDR3 is TGTGCCAGCAGCCTAGAGACAGGGCGGGCCGAGCAGTACTTC.

The chain has TRBV27 and TRBJ1-5, with 7 bases that match TRBD1. CDR3 length equals 13 residues. Unmatched junction bases numbered 2, after V lost 5 bases and J lost 4 bases. Per the germline V gene, CDR1 is MNHEY and CDR2 is SMNVEV (reference sequence). CDR3: CASSGTVNQPQHF. CDR3 sequence (DNA): TGTGCCAGCAGTGGGACAGTTAATCAGCCCCAGCATTTT.

The chain combines TRBV28 with TRBJ1-1; no clear D. V was trimmed by 8 bases and J by 0 bases, leaving 10 bases between them. This CDR3 is 13 amino acids long. Germline V gives CDR1 MDHEN, CDR2 SYDVKM. The CDR3 DNA follows: TGTGCCAGCGCCACAGCACTGAACACTGAAGCTTTCTTT. It encodes CASATALNTEAFF.

The gene calls are TRBV30 and TRBJ2-1; weak D call: TRBD1 (6 bases). Germline-derived CDR1 and CDR2 are GTSNPN and SVGIG (reference sequence). Deletions cut 6 bases from V and 0 bases from J, with 12 bases between. This CDR3 is built from 14 residues. The CDR3: CACSDRSSYNEQFF. The CDR3 bases are TGTGCCTGCAGCGACAGGAGCTCCTACAATGAGCAGTTCTTC. Complete variable domain (other parts from reference TRBV30 and TRBJ2-1): SQTIHQWPATLVQPVGSPLSLECTVEGTSNPNLYWYRQAAGRGLQLLFYSVGIGQISSEVPQNLSASRPQDRQFILSSKKLLLSDSGFYLCACSDRSSYNEQFFGPGTRLTVL.

Note on this clone: One end of the junction varies from germline; a read error may be responsible. The chain carries TRBV7-8 and TRBJ2-4; D call uncertain. CDR3 length: 12 amino acids. From germline, CDR1 is SGHVS and CDR2 FQNEAQ. CDR3 bases: TGTGCCAGCAGCTTAGCCGAAAACATTCAGTACTTC. This sequence encodes CASSLAENIQYF.

The chain employs TRBV28 and TRBJ1-1; 7 positions agree with TRBD1. Germline values: CDR1 MDHEN, CDR2 SYDVKM. After removal of 6 bases from V and 7 bases from J, the junction contained 5 bases not matched to a gene. This CDR3 comprises 12 residues. The CDR3 region has the DNA TGTGCCAGCAGCCTTAGACAGGGTGAAGCTTTCTTT. Residues: CASSLRQGEAFF.

This chain joins TRBV29-1 and TRBJ1-1, with D maybe TRBD1 (5 bases). Germline V CDR1 and CDR2: SQVTM, ANQGSEA. V lost 1 base and J 1 base, leaving 10 bases between the germline ends. The CDR3 spans 14 residues. The CDR3 nucleotides read TGCAGCGTTGAAGGGGTGACAGAGAACACTGAAGCTTTCTTT. This gives the protein CSVEGVTENTEAFF. The whole variable domain, remainder taken from reference TRBV29-1 and TRBJ1-1, is SAVISQKPSRDICQRGTSLTIQCQVDSQVTMMFWYRQQPGQSLTLIATANQGSEATYESGFVIDKFPISRPNLTFSTLTVSNMSPEDSSIYLCSVEGVTENTEAFFGQGTRLTVV.

The gene calls are TRBV30 and TRBJ1-1; D remains ambiguous. CDR1 and CDR2 from the germline V gene are GTSNPN and SVGIG (reference sequence). Trimming took off 3 bases at V and 5 bases at J, with 16 bases between the two ends. This CDR3 contains 14 residues. This chain's CDR3 is CAWSEEGWNTEAFF. The DNA of the CDR3 is TGTGCCTGGAGCGAGGAGGGTTGGAATACTGAAGCTTTCTTT.

The V call is TRBV2, the J call TRBJ2-3; perhaps TRBD2 as D (6 bases). Germline CDR1 is SNHLY and CDR2 is FYNNEI. This CDR3 spans 13 amino acids. V was trimmed by 4 bases and J by 6 bases, leaving 11 bases between them. CDR3 nucleotides: TGTGCCAGCAGTGTTTCTAGCGTTGATACGCAGTATTTT. This gives the protein CASSVSSVDTQYF.

The CDR3 nucleotides read TGTGCCAGCAGCTTGGAGACAGCCTATGAAGCTTTCTTT. Translating gives CASSLETAYEAFF. The rearrangement joins TRBV5-6 to TRBJ1-1, with D possibly being TRBD1 (5 bases). The CDR3 totals 13 residues. The V end was cut by 0 bases, the J end by 7 bases, with 10 bases between. Germline V CDR1 and CDR2: SGHDT, YYEEEE.

The chain carries TRBV19 and TRBJ2-7, with TRBD2 matching 7 bases. After removal of 5 bases from V and 3 bases from J, the junction contained 4 bases not matched to a gene. The germline V gene encodes CDR1 LNHDA and CDR2 SQIVND (reference sequence). The CDR3 has 13 residues. CDR3 nucleotide sequence: TGTGCCAGTAGTCGCGGACTAGACTACGAGCAGTACTTC. Translation: CASSRGLDYEQYF.

The rearrangement links TRBV6-6 to TRBJ2-5, with TRBD1 matching 11 bases. Germline loops: CDR1 MNHNY, CDR2 SVGAGI (reference sequence). Trimming removed 6 bases from V and 6 bases from J; junction bases left unmatched: 6. This CDR3 is built from 14 residues. CDR3 in DNA: TGTGCCAGCAGCCCCCGGGACAGGGGGAAGACCCAGTACTTC. This encodes CASSPRDRGKTQYF.

The V and J genes are TRBV3-1 (or the pseudogene TRBV3-2) and TRBJ2-6; D is ambiguous. Germline CDR1 is LGHDT and CDR2 is YNNKEL (reference sequence). CDR3 size: 12 residues. Trimming cost V 4 bases and J 10 bases, with 8 bases left between them. This CDR3 reads CASSPSTNVLTF. In DNA form, the CDR3 reads TGTGCCAGCAGCCCCTCTACTAACGTCCTGACTTTC.

The chain links TRBV7-2 to TRBJ2-7; 11 positions match TRBD2. This CDR3 region has 15 residues. After removal of 5 bases from V and 2 bases from J, the junction contained 5 bases not matched to a gene. CDR1 SGHTA and CDR2 FQGNSA come from the germline V gene. This CDR3 is CASSPVAGGPYEQYF. The CDR3 region has the DNA TGTGCCAGCAGCCCGGTAGCGGGAGGGCCCTACGAGCAGTACTTC.

This clone has a single count. The chain is built from TRBV10-3 and TRBJ2-7, with D maybe TRBD2 (6 bases). The CDR3 extends over 14 amino acids. Germline CDR1 is ENHRY and CDR2 is SYGVKD. V lost 4 bases and J lost 4, with 14 bases in between. As DNA, the CDR3 is TGTGCCATCAGTGGAGAGACTAGTCTATACGAGCAGTACTTC. It codes for CAISGETSLYEQYF.

The chain has TRBV28 and TRBJ1-1; no reliable D call. CDR1 and CDR2 from the germline V gene are MDHEN and SYDVKM. This CDR3 spans 13 amino acids. Trimming removed 6 bases at V and 3 bases at J, with 11 bases between. The CDR3: CASSRNSYTEAFF. DNA for the CDR3: TGTGCCAGCAGCCGGAACAGTTACACTGAAGCTTTCTTT.